Following are 23 T cell receptor beta chains from one sample sequenced in a study of human T cells and chemical hapten exposure. Extraction yielded total RNA from whole blood (unfractionated). TCRdb re-analysed the 5' RACE reads in MiXCR, keeping a single row per CDR3 protein. The table shows under 150,000 distinct CDR3 sequences, with 15% to 20% occurring only once. The receptors derive from a human donor in good health.

V gene TRBV18 combines with J gene TRBJ1-6; D unclear. V lost 0 bases and J 9 bases, leaving 6 bases between the germline ends. The germline gives CDR1 KGHSH, CDR2 LQKENI. The CDR3 has 13 amino acids. As DNA, the CDR3 is TGTGCCAGCTCACCACCACAAGCTTCACCCCTCCACTTT. This gives the protein CASSPPQASPLHF.

The chain combines TRBV29-1 with TRBJ1-2; D ambiguous. Germline-derived CDR1 and CDR2 are SQVTM and ANQGSEA. The CDR3 loop spans 19 amino acids. Between the trimmed V and J ends, which lost 0 bases and 1 base, there was a span of 24 bases. In DNA, the CDR3 is TGCAGCGTTGAAGATGTAGAGGCGGAAAGCTGGTCTATTAACTATGGCTACACCTTC. Its protein product is CSVEDVEAESWSINYGYTF.

This chain uses TRBV14 with TRBJ2-7; 10 positions match TRBD1. The V segment lost 4 bases and the J segment 3 bases; nucleotides outside the gene matches: 6. This CDR3 contains 15 residues. Germline CDR1 and CDR2: SGHDN and FVKESK. CDR3 amino acids: CASSLTGTGDYEQYF. CDR3 bases: TGTGCCAGCAGCCTCACCGGGACAGGGGACTACGAGCAGTACTTC.

This clonotype was seen only a few times. V usage is TRBV20-1 and J usage is TRBJ2-5; the D is unclear. From germline, CDR1 is DFQATT and CDR2 SNEGSKA (reference sequence). The CDR3 contains 14 residues. Trimming shortened V by 0 bases and J by 4 bases, and 12 bases separated the two germline ends. In DNA, the CDR3 is TGCAGTGCTAGAGATGGGATGCCGACAGAGACCCAGTACTTC. It translates to CSARDGMPTETQYF.

This chain links TRBV28 with TRBJ2-1; TRBD1 matches 7 bases. The CDR3 contains 15 residues. V dropped 3 bases and J dropped 9; count of bases not matched to a gene: 11. The germline CDR1 and CDR2 sequences are MDHEN and SYDVKM. CDR3 bases: TGTGCCAGCAGTTTGTACAGGGGAACCCGGGGTGAGCAGTTCTTC. It specifies CASSLYRGTRGEQFF.

This clonotype was detected only a few times. The chain combines TRBV21-1 with TRBJ2-1; the table's D call of TRBD1 was not tested on the DNA. TRBV21-1 is noted as a pseudogene. The CDR3 is made up of 17 amino acids. DNA for the CDR3: TGTGCCAGCAGCAAAGCGCTGGGTCCACACAGGTGGAATGAGCAGTTCTTC. It encodes CASSKALGPHRWNEQFF.

The chain employs TRBV7-3 and TRBJ1-2; D is undetermined. The V gene lost 1 base and the J gene lost 6 bases, with 18 bases spanning the gap. The CDR3 loop spans 16 amino acids. CDR1 SGHTA and CDR2 FQGTGA come from the germline V gene. CDR3 sequence reads: CASSLSGSGPMDGYTF. CDR3 DNA: TGTGCCAGCAGCTTAAGTGGTAGTGGACCTATGGATGGCTACACCTTC.

This clonotype showed up just a few times. The V and J genes are TRBV11-2 and TRBJ2-5; perhaps D is TRBD1 or TRBD2 (5 bases each). From germline, CDR1 is SGHAT and CDR2 FQNNGV. The CDR3 loop spans 15 amino acids. Trimming took off 1 base at V and 5 bases at J, with 14 bases between the two ends. The CDR3 sequence: CASSLGGTLGETQYF. The CDR3 DNA reads as TGTGCCAGCAGCTTAGGAGGGACCCTCGGGGAGACCCAGTACTTC.

The chain has TRBV12-3 or TRBV12-4 and TRBJ2-1; 12 nucleotides match TRBD1. After removal of 3 bases from V and 7 bases from J, the junction contained 4 bases not matched to a gene. The CDR3 is 15 residues long. CDR3 bases: TGTGCCAGCAGTTTCGGGACAGGGGGCAGGAATGAGCAGTTCTTC. Amino acids: CASSFGTGGRNEQFF.

The rearrangement uses TRBV29-1 and TRBJ2-1; D unresolved. Trimming left V 4 bases short and J 0 bases short, with 10 bases between. CDR1 is SQVTM, CDR2 ANQGSEA, per germline. CDR3 length: 14 residues. DNA for the CDR3: TGCAGCGTTGCAGCTAGGAGCTCCTACAATGAGCAGTTCTTC. Encoded protein: CSVAARSSYNEQFF.

The chain has TRBV4-1 and TRBJ1-5; TRBD1 might be the D (6 bases). The germline CDR1 and CDR2 sequences are MGHRA and YSYEKL. The V gene lost 11 bases and the J gene lost 11 bases, with 19 bases spanning the gap. The CDR3 covers 12 residues. The CDR3 DNA is TGCGCCTGGGGGGGCAGGCTCGTGGCCCAGCATTTT. Translating it yields CAWGGRLVAQHF.

The chain carries TRBV28 and TRBJ2-7; 8 nucleotides agree with TRBD2. This CDR3 has 16 residues. V gave up 1 base and J gave up 4 bases; unmatched junction bases: 9. CDR1 MDHEN and CDR2 SYDVKM come from the germline V gene. In DNA form, the CDR3 reads TGTGCCAGCAGTTTATCCGTAGGACTAGCCTTTTACGAGCAGTACTTC. Protein: CASSLSVGLAFYEQYF.

This clonotype was counted only a few times. V usage is TRBV6-2 or TRBV6-3 and J usage is TRBJ2-1; D uncertain. CDR3 size: 11 residues. Trimming cost V 7 bases and J 7 bases, with 8 bases left between them. Germline CDR1 MNHEY, CDR2 SVGEGT. The CDR3 region is CASTWGNEQFF. The CDR3 DNA reads as TGTGCCAGCACGTGGGGTAATGAGCAGTTCTTC.

V and J are TRBV3-1 and TRBJ2-7, with no clear D. V dropped 2 bases and J dropped 6 bases, with 5 bases sitting between them. This CDR3 has 11 residues. CDR1 and CDR2 (germline): LGHDT, YNNKEL (reference sequence). CDR3 residues: CASSQYGEQYF. The CDR3 DNA is TGTGCCAGCAGCCAATATGGCGAGCAGTACTTC.

This clonotype has more than one count but fewer than ten. The chain recombines TRBV6-1 with TRBJ2-1, with D possibly being TRBD1 (5 bases). The CDR3 loop spans 13 amino acids. The V end was cut by 7 bases, the J end by 8 bases, with 15 bases between. CDR1 is MNHNS and CDR2 is SASEGT in the germline V gene. DNA for the CDR3: TGTGCCAGCAAAGGCAGGGCCTTCGATGAGCAGTTCTTC. Translating gives CASKGRAFDEQFF.

The V gene is TRBV7-9, the J gene TRBJ2-7; TRBD2 matches at 9 bases. This CDR3 is 16 amino acids long. V lost 0 bases and J lost 0; bases outside the gene matches: 3. CDR1 and CDR2 (germline): SEHNR, FQNEAQ (reference sequence). The CDR3 region has the DNA TGTGCCAGCAGCTTAGCACTAGCGGGCCTCTCCTACGAGCAGTACTTC. Encoded protein: CASSLALAGLSYEQYF.

This clonotype appeared a single time. The gene calls are TRBV11-2 and TRBJ2-1; D not resolved. V shed 1 base and J shed 3 bases, with 7 bases lying between them. The V gene's germline CDR1 is SGHAT and CDR2 FQNNGV. This CDR3 contains 14 residues. The CDR3 is CASSLGVGYNEQFF. Here the CDR3 DNA reads TGTGCCAGCAGCTTAGGGGTAGGCTACAATGAGCAGTTCTTC.

This clonotype was found a few times. V usage is TRBV27 and J usage is TRBJ1-2; no clear D gene. CDR1 MNHEY and CDR2 SMNVEV come from the germline V gene (reference sequence). Trimming stripped 0 bases from V and 7 bases from J, with 15 bases between. This CDR3 is 15 amino acids long. As DNA, the CDR3 is TGTGCCAGCAGTTTATCGAGAGGCTTATCTGCTGGCTACACCTTC. Amino acid sequence: CASSLSRGLSAGYTF.

This clonotype was picked up a small number of times. J is TRBJ1-2 and V is TRBV5-6; 10 bases agree with TRBD1. The CDR3 is made up of 16 amino acids. V lost 4 bases to trimming and J lost 8 bases; unmatched junction nucleotides: 14. Germline lookup yields CDR1 SGHDT and CDR2 YYEEEE. CDR3 residues: CASSRRGTGDSRGYTF. In DNA form, the CDR3 reads TGTGCCAGCAGCCGGAGAGGGACAGGGGATTCTCGAGGCTACACCTTC.

In this sample, this clonotype turned up a few times. The genes are TRBV27 and TRBJ1-1; D ambiguous. This CDR3 is built from 13 residues. Germline lookup yields CDR1 MNHEY and CDR2 SMNVEV (reference sequence). Trimming cost V 5 bases and J 5 bases, with 12 bases left between them. For the CDR3, the DNA is TGTGCCAGCAGTGCGGAGGCACGGACTGAAGCTTTCTTT. It translates to CASSAEARTEAFF.

This clonotype was observed a handful of times. The J gene is TRBJ2-3, the V gene TRBV24-1; 10 nucleotides match TRBD1. The germline CDR1 and CDR2 sequences are KGHDR and SFDVKD. V was clipped by 3 bases and J by 3 bases; unmatched bases: 2. The CDR3 loop spans 15 amino acids. The chain's CDR3 is CATSDRDRGTDTQYF. For the CDR3, the DNA is TGTGCCACCAGTGATCGGGACAGGGGAACAGATACGCAGTATTTT.

This clonotype was seen a handful of times. V gene TRBV27 combines with J gene TRBJ1-1; D remains unclear. The CDR3 sequence is 12 residues long. The germline gives CDR1 MNHEY, CDR2 SMNVEV (reference sequence). With 5 bases removed from V and 10 bases from J, the gap between germline ends came to 14 bases. CDR3 nucleotides: TGTGCCAGCAGTACTTTACTCCAGCCAGCTTTCTTT. It encodes CASSTLLQPAFF.

This clonotype has just a few counts. CDR3 DNA sequence: TGTGCCAGCAGTTGGGACTCCTCCTACAATGAGCAGTTCTTC. It yields the protein CASSWDSSYNEQFF. The V and J genes are TRBV2 and TRBJ2-1, with D perhaps TRBD2 (6 bases). There are 14 residues in the CDR3. Germline CDR1 is SNHLY and CDR2 is FYNNEI. The V end was cut by 5 bases, the J end by 0 bases, with 8 bases between.